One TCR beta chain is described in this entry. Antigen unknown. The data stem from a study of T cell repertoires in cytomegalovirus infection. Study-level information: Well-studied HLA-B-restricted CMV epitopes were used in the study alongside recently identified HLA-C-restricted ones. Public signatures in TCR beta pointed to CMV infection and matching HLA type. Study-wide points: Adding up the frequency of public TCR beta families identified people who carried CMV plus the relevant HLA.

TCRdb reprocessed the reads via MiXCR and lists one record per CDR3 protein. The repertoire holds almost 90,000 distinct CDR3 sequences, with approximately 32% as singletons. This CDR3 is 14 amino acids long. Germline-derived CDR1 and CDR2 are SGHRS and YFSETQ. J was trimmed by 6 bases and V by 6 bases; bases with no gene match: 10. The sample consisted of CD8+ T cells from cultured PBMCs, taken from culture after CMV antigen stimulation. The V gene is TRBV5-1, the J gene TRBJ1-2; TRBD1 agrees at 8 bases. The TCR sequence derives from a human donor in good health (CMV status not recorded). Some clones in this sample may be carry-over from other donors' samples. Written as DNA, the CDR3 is TGCGCCAGCACGAAGCTGACAGGGGCAAATGGCTACACCTTC. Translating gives CASTKLTGANGYTF. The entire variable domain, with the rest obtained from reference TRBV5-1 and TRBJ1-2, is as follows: KAGVTQTPRYLIKTRGQQVTLSCSPISGHRSVSWYQQTPGQGLQFLFEYFSETQRNKGNFPGRFSGRQFSNSRSEMNVSTLELGDSALYLCASTKLTGANGYTFGSGTRLTVV.